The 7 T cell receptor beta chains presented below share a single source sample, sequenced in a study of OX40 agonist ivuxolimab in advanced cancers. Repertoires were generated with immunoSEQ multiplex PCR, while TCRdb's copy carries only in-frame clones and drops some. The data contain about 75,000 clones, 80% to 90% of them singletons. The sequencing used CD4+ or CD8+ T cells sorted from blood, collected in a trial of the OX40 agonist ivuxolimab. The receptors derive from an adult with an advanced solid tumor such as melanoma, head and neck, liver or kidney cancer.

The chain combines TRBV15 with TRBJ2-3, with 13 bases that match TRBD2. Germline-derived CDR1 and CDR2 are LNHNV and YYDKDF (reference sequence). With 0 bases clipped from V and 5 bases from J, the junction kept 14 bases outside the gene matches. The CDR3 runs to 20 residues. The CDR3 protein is CATSRDLLAGTSGTGDTQYF. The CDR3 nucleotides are TGTGCCACCAGCAGAGATCTGCTTGCCGGGACTAGCGGGACGGGAGATACGCAGTATTTT.

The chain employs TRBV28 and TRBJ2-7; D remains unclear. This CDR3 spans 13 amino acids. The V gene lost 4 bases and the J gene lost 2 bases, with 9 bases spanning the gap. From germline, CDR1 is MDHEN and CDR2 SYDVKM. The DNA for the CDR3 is TGTGCCAGCAGTTCCACAGCTCCCTACGAGCAGTACTTC. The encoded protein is CASSSTAPYEQYF.

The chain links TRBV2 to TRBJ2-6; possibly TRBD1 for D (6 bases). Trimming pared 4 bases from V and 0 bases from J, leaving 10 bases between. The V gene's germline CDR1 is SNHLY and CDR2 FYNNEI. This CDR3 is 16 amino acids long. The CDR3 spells CASSAMGASGANVLTF. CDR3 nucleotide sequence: TGTGCCAGCAGTGCCATGGGGGCCTCTGGGGCCAACGTCCTGACTTTC.

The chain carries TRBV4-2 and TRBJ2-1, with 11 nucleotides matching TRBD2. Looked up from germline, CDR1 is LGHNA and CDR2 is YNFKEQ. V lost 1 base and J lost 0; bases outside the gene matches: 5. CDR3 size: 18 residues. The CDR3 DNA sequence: TGTGCCAGCAGCCAAGTTGTTAGCGGGGGGGACTCCTACAATGAGCAGTTCTTC. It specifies CASSQVVSGGDSYNEQFF.

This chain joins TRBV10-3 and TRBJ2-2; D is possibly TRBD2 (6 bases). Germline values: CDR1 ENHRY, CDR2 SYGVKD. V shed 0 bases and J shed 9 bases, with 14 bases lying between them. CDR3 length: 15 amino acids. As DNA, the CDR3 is TGTGCCATCAGTGAGTCGACGGGAGAACGCAGGGAGCTGTTTTTT. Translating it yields CAISESTGERRELFF.

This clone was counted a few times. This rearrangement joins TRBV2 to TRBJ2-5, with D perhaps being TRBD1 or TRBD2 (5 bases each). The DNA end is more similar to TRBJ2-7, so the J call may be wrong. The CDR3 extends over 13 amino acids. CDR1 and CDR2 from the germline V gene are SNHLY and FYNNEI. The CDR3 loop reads CASGGQGSYEQYF. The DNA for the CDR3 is TGTGCCAGCGGGGGTCAGGGTTCCTACGAGCAGTACTTC.

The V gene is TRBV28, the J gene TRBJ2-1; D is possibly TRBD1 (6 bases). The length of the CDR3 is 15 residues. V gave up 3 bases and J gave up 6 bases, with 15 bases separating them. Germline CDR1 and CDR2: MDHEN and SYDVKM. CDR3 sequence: CASSFLGQTSNEQFF. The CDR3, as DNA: TGTGCCAGCAGTTTCTTAGGACAGACAAGCAATGAGCAGTTCTTC.